The rows below give T cell receptor beta chains drawn from one sample of a study of shared clonotypes between healthy human individuals. Some clones are missing from TCRdb's copy, which holds only in-frame ones; the method was immunoSEQ multiplex PCR. This sample yields millions of clones, of which approximately 94% are seen a single time; over 0.12% belongs to the top ten. Sequences were obtained from naive CD4+ T cells sorted from blood. The receptors were gathered from a man aged 18 to 35 in good health. Each CDR3 is given with its conserved first and last residue. The D gene is left open where the match is weak. A row's size may be missing; if present it is once, few, many or a size class.

V: TRBV5-4; D: .; J: TRBJ2-7; size: once; CDR3: CASSSSGRNYEQYF; DNA: TGTGCCAGCAGCTCCTCGGGACGCAACTACGAGCAGTACTTC
V: TRBV6-1; D: TRBD1; J: TRBJ1-1; size: .; CDR3: CASSGTGGLAAEAFF; DNA: TGTGCCAGCAGTGGCACAGGGGGCCTAGCGGCTGAAGCTTTCTTT
V: TRBV6-5; D: TRBD2; J: TRBJ2-7; size: .; CDR3: CASRNHGTSGSEQYF; DNA: TGTGCCAGCAGGAACCACGGGACTAGCGGGAGCGAGCAGTACTTC
V: TRBV6-6; D: .; J: TRBJ2-2; size: once; CDR3: CASSYSQGRAGELFF; DNA: TGTGCCAGCAGTTACTCCCAGGGAAGGGCCGGGGAGCTGTTTTTT
V: TRBV5-6; D: .; J: TRBJ1-2; size: .; CDR3: CASSRAYGYTF; DNA: TGTGCCAGCAGCCGGGCCTATGGCTACACCTTC
V: TRBV9; D: TRBD2; J: TRBJ2-3; size: once; CDR3: CASSPGTSGGDTQYF; DNA: TGTGCCAGCAGCCCCGGGACTAGCGGGGGCGATACGCAGTATTTT
V: TRBV5-4; D: .; J: TRBJ1-6; size: .; CDR3: CASSLGATSSYNSPLHF; DNA: TGTGCCAGCAGCTTGGGGGCCACGAGCTCCTATAATTCACCCCTCCACTTT
V: TRBV7-8; D: .; J: TRBJ2-2; size: .; CDR3: CASSLYTGNTGELFF; DNA: TGTGCCAGCAGCCTGTATACCGGTAACACCGGGGAGCTGTTTTTT
V: TRBV10-3; D: .; J: TRBJ1-2; size: .; CDR3: CAISNDYGYTF; DNA: TGTGCCATCAGTAATGACTATGGCTACACCTTC
V: TRBV21-1; D: .; J: TRBJ1-5; size: .; CDR3: CASSKSGRHQPQHF; DNA: TGTGCCAGCAGCAAATCTGGCAGACACCAGCCCCAGCATTTT
V: TRBV27; D: TRBD1; J: TRBJ2-5; size: .; CDR3: CASSHRQGLGTQYF; DNA: TGTGCCAGCAGCCATAGACAGGGTCTAGGGACCCAGTACTTC
V: TRBV27; D: .; J: TRBJ2-7; size: .; CDR3: CASSLYYASYEQYF; DNA: TGTGCCAGCAGTTTATATTATGCCTCCTACGAGCAGTACTTC
V: TRBV4-2; D: .; J: TRBJ1-2; size: .; CDR3: CASSQDPDPANYGYTF; DNA: TGTGCCAGCAGCCAAGATCCCGACCCAGCTAACTATGGCTACACCTTC
V: TRBV6-1; D: .; J: TRBJ2-3; size: .; CDR3: CASSEGRVSTDTQYF; DNA: TGTGCCAGCAGTGAAGGGCGGGTAAGCACAGATACGCAGTATTTT
V: TRBV7-2; D: TRBD1; J: TRBJ2-3; size: .; CDR3: CASSSDRVRTDTQYF; DNA: TGTGCCAGCAGCTCGGACAGGGTCCGCACAGATACGCAGTATTTT
V: TRBV18; D: TRBD2; J: TRBJ2-1; size: .; CDR3: CASSPPGSGGSYNEQFF; DNA: TGTGCCAGCTCACCACCGGGTAGCGGGGGGTCCTACAATGAGCAGTTCTTC
V: TRBV27; D: .; J: TRBJ2-7; size: .; CDR3: CASSFRPTGPYEQYF; DNA: TGTGCCAGCAGTTTTCGCCCGACAGGACCCTACGAGCAGTACTTC
V: TRBV9; D: .; J: TRBJ2-3; size: once; CDR3: CASSRGSGQAEATQYF; DNA: TGTGCCAGCAGCAGGGGGAGCGGGCAAGCAGAGGCTACGCAGTATTTT
V: TRBV11-2; D: .; J: TRBJ1-2; size: .; CDR3: CASSLGRVGYGYTF; DNA: TGTGCCAGCAGCTTAGGCAGGGTGGGCTATGGCTACACCTTC
V: TRBV9; D: .; J: TRBJ2-1; size: .; CDR3: CASSSGTDNEQFF; DNA: TGTGCCAGCAGCTCTGGGACCGACAATGAGCAGTTCTTC
V: TRBV28; D: TRBD1; J: TRBJ2-5; size: .; CDR3: CASSPIDRDGETQYF; DNA: TGTGCCAGCAGCCCAATCGACAGGGATGGGGAGACCCAGTACTTC
V: TRBV10-2; D: TRBD2; J: TRBJ2-1; size: .; CDR3: CASSAGLAGVGEQFF; DNA: TGCGCCAGCAGTGCAGGGCTAGCGGGGGTCGGGGAGCAGTTCTTC
V: TRBV2; D: TRBD1; J: TRBJ2-7; size: .; CDR3: CASSGTGVSYEQYF; DNA: TGTGCCAGCAGTGGGACAGGGGTCTCCTACGAGCAGTACTTC
V: TRBV19; D: .; J: TRBJ1-4; size: .; CDR3: CASIPKDFTGPEKLFF; DNA: TGTGCCAGTATCCCTAAGGACTTCACTGGGCCTGAAAAACTGTTTTTT
V: TRBV10-3; D: .; J: TRBJ1-4; size: .; CDR3: CAISESEGVNEKLFF; DNA: TGTGCCATCAGTGAGTCGGAGGGGGTGAATGAAAAACTGTTTTTT
V: TRBV19; D: .; J: TRBJ1-6; size: once; CDR3: CASSIPGRTNSPLHF; DNA: TGTGCCAGTAGTATACCGGGACGGACTAATTCACCCCTCCACTTT
V: TRBV5-1; D: TRBD2; J: TRBJ2-1; size: .; CDR3: CASSSTSGTYNEQFF; DNA: TGCGCCAGCAGCTCGACTAGCGGGACGTACAATGAGCAGTTCTTC
V: TRBV18; D: .; J: TRBJ2-5; size: .; CDR3: CASSSQGETQYF; DNA: TGTGCCAGCTCGTCACAGGGAGAGACCCAGTACTTC
V: TRBV5-1; D: TRBD1; J: TRBJ2-5; size: .; CDR3: CASSYSQGVYQETQYF; DNA: TGCGCCAGCAGCTATAGCCAGGGGGTATACCAAGAGACCCAGTACTTC
V: TRBV2; D: .; J: TRBJ1-1; size: few; CDR3: CASSEDGGPFF; DNA: TGTGCCAGCAGTGAGGACGGAGGTCCTTTCTTT
V: TRBV9; D: .; J: TRBJ2-5; size: once; CDR3: CASSTTSGQETQYF; DNA: TGTGCCAGCAGCACTACGAGCGGACAAGAGACCCAGTACTTC
V: TRBV30; D: .; J: TRBJ2-1; size: .; CDR3: CAWSVLRTSSSSYNEQFF; DNA: TGTGCCTGGAGTGTACTCAGGACTTCTTCTAGCTCCTACAATGAGCAGTTCTTC
V: TRBV4-1; D: .; J: TRBJ1-1; size: few; CDR3: CASRGGQLNTEAFF; DNA: TGCGCCAGCAGGGGGGGACAATTGAACACTGAAGCTTTCTTT
V: TRBV9; D: .; J: TRBJ1-5; size: .; CDR3: CASSVAGNQPQHF; DNA: TGTGCCAGCAGCGTAGCCGGAAATCAGCCCCAGCATTTT
V: TRBV18; D: TRBD1; J: TRBJ1-1; size: .; CDR3: CASSAGTGEVVNTEAFF; DNA: TGTGCCAGCTCAGCCGGGACAGGGGAGGTAGTGAACACTGAAGCTTTCTTT
V: TRBV11-2; D: TRBD1; J: TRBJ2-3; size: .; CDR3: CASSPGQFTDTQYF; DNA: TGTGCCAGCAGCCCGGGACAGTTCACAGATACGCAGTATTTT
V: TRBV5-6; D: .; J: TRBJ2-6; size: .; CDR3: CASTAGPGANVLTF; DNA: TGTGCCAGCACTGCAGGGCCTGGGGCCAACGTCCTGACTTTC
V: TRBV4-3; D: TRBD1; J: TRBJ1-1; size: .; CDR3: CASSQEDRGIRLAFF; DNA: TGCGCCAGCAGTCAAGAAGACAGGGGAATCAGGTTGGCTTTCTTT
V: TRBV5-6; D: TRBD1; J: TRBJ2-2; size: .; CDR3: CASSPGTGRVSTGELFF; DNA: TGTGCCAGCAGCCCCGGGACAGGGAGGGTGAGCACCGGGGAGCTGTTTTTT
V: TRBV19; D: TRBD1; J: TRBJ2-5; size: .; CDR3: CASSSRDRVLGETQYF; DNA: TGTGCCAGTAGTAGCCGGGACAGGGTATTAGGAGAGACCCAGTACTTC
V: TRBV28; D: .; J: TRBJ2-7; size: .; CDR3: CASSSGVLEQYF; DNA: TGTGCCAGCAGTTCCGGGGTGCTCGAGCAGTACTTC
V: TRBV18; D: TRBD1; J: TRBJ1-2; size: .; CDR3: CASSRNAQGYNGYTF; DNA: TGTGCCAGCTCACGGAATGCACAGGGGTATAATGGCTACACCTTC
V: TRBV30; D: .; J: TRBJ1-6; size: .; CDR3: CAWSVLGRAGASPLHF; DNA: TGTGCCTGGAGTGTACTAGGTCGGGCAGGGGCTTCACCCCTCCACTTT
V: TRBV7-6; D: TRBD1; J: TRBJ2-1; size: few; CDR3: CASSTRPGQGVGEQFF; DNA: TGTGCCAGCAGCACGAGACCGGGACAGGGTGTGGGTGAGCAGTTCTTC
V: TRBV6-1; D: .; J: TRBJ1-5; size: .; CDR3: CASSGVLGRGNQPQHF; DNA: TGTGCCAGCAGTGGGGTCTTGGGGAGAGGCAATCAGCCCCAGCATTTT
V: TRBV11-2; D: .; J: TRBJ2-3; size: .; CDR3: CASSLVGGRRSTDTQYF; DNA: TGTGCCAGCAGCTTAGTAGGGGGTCGCCGTAGCACAGATACGCAGTATTTT
V: TRBV7-2; D: TRBD2; J: TRBJ2-2; size: .; CDR3: CASSSLTSAGGELFF; DNA: TGTGCCAGCAGCTCCTTGACTAGCGCTGGCGGGGAGCTGTTTTTT
V: TRBV7-9; D: .; J: TRBJ1-1; size: .; CDR3: CASRETGLNTEAFF; DNA: TGTGCCAGCAGGGAAACAGGGTTGAACACTGAAGCTTTCTTT
V: TRBV18; D: .; J: TRBJ2-7; size: .; CDR3: CASSRDSGSYEQYF; DNA: TGTGCCAGCTCGCGGGACAGCGGCTCCTACGAGCAGTACTTC
V: TRBV5-1; D: .; J: TRBJ1-1; size: .; CDR3: CASSSGPYRNTEAFF; DNA: TGCGCCAGCAGCTCTGGGCCTTACAGGAACACTGAAGCTTTCTTT
V: TRBV6-1; D: .; J: TRBJ1-6; size: .; CDR3: CASSESGVGLGEPLHF; DNA: TGTGCCAGCAGTGAATCCGGGGTGGGGCTAGGGGAACCCCTCCACTTT
V: TRBV5-4; D: TRBD1; J: TRBJ2-4; size: .; CDR3: CASSTGGLAKNIQYF; DNA: TGTGCCAGCAGCACAGGGGGACTAGCCAAAAACATTCAGTACTTC
V: TRBV11-3; D: TRBD2; J: TRBJ2-1; size: .; CDR3: CASWAVAGKIYNEQFF; DNA: TGTGCCAGCTGGGCGGTAGCGGGAAAAATCTACAATGAGCAGTTCTTC
V: TRBV4-2; D: .; J: TRBJ1-4; size: .; CDR3: CASSPTGATNEKLFF; DNA: TGTGCCAGCAGCCCGACAGGAGCAACTAATGAAAAACTGTTTTTT
V: TRBV6-5; D: .; J: TRBJ2-6; size: .; CDR3: CASSYSETGTGVLTF; DNA: TGTGCCAGCAGTTACTCGGAGACAGGGACTGGCGTCCTGACTTTC
V: TRBV15; D: .; J: TRBJ1-1; size: .; CDR3: CATSRVRQGSTEAFF; DNA: TGTGCCACCAGCAGAGTCCGGCAGGGATCCACTGAAGCTTTCTTT